Shown below are 22 T cell receptor beta chains from a single sample sequenced in a study of shared clonotypes between healthy human individuals. CD8 cells classed as naive were CD45RO-negative and positively selected for CCR7, excluding terminally differentiated effector memory CD45RA+ cells. The repertoire was sequenced with immunoSEQ multiplex PCR; TCRdb's copy has only in-frame clones and lacks some. Among roughly 2 million clones listed, about 95% were seen once. The sequencing sample was made of naive CD8+ T cells sorted from blood. The receptor set was obtained from a man younger than 35 in good health.

The J gene is TRBJ2-5, the V gene TRBV5-1; 10 positions match TRBD2. V was clipped by 4 bases and J by 5 bases; unmatched bases: 23. This CDR3 is 20 amino acids long. Per the germline V gene, CDR1 is SGHRS and CDR2 is YFSETQ. The CDR3 region is CASSPIAGGLRLVLAETQYF. The CDR3 region has the DNA TGCGCCAGCAGCCCAATAGCGGGGGGCCTTAGGTTGGTCCTCGCCGAGACCCAGTACTTC.

The chain carries TRBV4-3 and TRBJ2-1; D might be TRBD1 or TRBD2, each matching 5 bases. CDR1 and CDR2 from the germline V gene are LGHNA and YSLEER. Between the trimmed V and J ends, which lost 2 bases and 6 bases, there was a span of 11 bases. This CDR3 has 14 residues. DNA of the CDR3: TGCGCCAGCAGCCAAAACGAGGGGTTCAATGAGCAGTTCTTC. It encodes CASSQNEGFNEQFF.

The chain joins TRBV9 to TRBJ2-1, with 7 bases lining up with TRBD2. The CDR3 length is 16 residues. V lost 1 base and J lost 4; bases outside the gene matches: 8. From germline, CDR1 is SGDLS and CDR2 YYNGEE. The CDR3 sequence is CASSVTPAGEYNEQFF. The DNA for the CDR3 is TGTGCCAGCAGCGTAACCCCCGCGGGAGAATACAATGAGCAGTTCTTC.

The J gene is TRBJ2-3, the V gene TRBV7-9, with 7 bases identical to TRBD1. V shed 5 bases, J shed 0 bases, and the junction held 8 bases outside the gene matches. Germline CDR1 SEHNR, CDR2 FQNEAQ (reference sequence). The length of the CDR3 is 16 residues. This CDR3 is CASSPRQGPSTDTQYF. The CDR3 DNA follows: TGTGCCAGCAGCCCAAGACAGGGCCCTAGCACAGATACGCAGTATTTT.

This clone has just one count. The genes are TRBV4-1 and TRBJ2-7, with 10 bases aligning to TRBD2. Looked up from germline, CDR1 is MGHRA and CDR2 is YSYEKL. This CDR3 comprises 14 residues. The V gene end was trimmed by 6 bases and the J gene end by 5 bases; junction bases not matched to a gene: 7. CDR3: CASSRISGRNEQYF. The DNA of the CDR3 is TGCGCCAGCAGTAGGATTAGCGGGAGGAACGAGCAGTACTTC.

V gene TRBV11-2 combines with J gene TRBJ2-2, with 13 bases aligning to TRBD2. The germline V gene has CDR1 SGHAT and CDR2 FQNNGV. The CDR3 sequence is 16 residues long. Unmatched junction bases numbered 4, after V lost 5 bases and J lost 4 bases. Here the CDR3 reads CASSPWTSGGTGELFF. Here the CDR3 DNA reads TGTGCCAGCAGCCCCTGGACTAGCGGGGGCACCGGGGAGCTGTTTTTT.

In its sample, this clone was seen once. The chain couples TRBV9 to TRBJ2-1; 12 nucleotides align to TRBD2. Germline CDR1 and CDR2: SGDLS and YYNGEE. With V trimmed by 4 bases and J by 0 bases, 8 bases remained unmatched. The CDR3 extends over 18 amino acids. In DNA form, the CDR3 reads TGTGCCAGCAGCTCCCGGACTAGCGGGACCAGCTCCTACAATGAGCAGTTCTTC. As protein: CASSSRTSGTSSYNEQFF. The full variable domain, rest sourced from reference TRBV9 and TRBJ2-1, is DSGVTQTPKHLITATGQRVTLRCSPRSGDLSVYWYQQSLDQGLQFLIQYYNGEERAKGNILERFSAQQFPDLHSELNLSSLELGDSALYFCASSSRTSGTSSYNEQFFGPGTRLTVL.

V is TRBV6-6 and J is TRBJ1-4; D is perhaps TRBD1 (5 bases). The CDR3 is 13 residues long. The germline V and J ends were trimmed by 5 bases and 14 bases, with 18 bases remaining between them. CDR1 is MNHNY, CDR2 SVGAGI, per germline (reference sequence). The CDR3 protein is CASSPRGGITLFF. In DNA form, the CDR3 reads TGTGCCAGCAGTCCCCGCGGGGGAATAACCCTGTTTTTT.

The chain couples TRBV15 to TRBJ1-5; D call uncertain. This CDR3 contains 13 residues. Germline V CDR1 and CDR2: LNHNV, YYDKDF (reference sequence). V was cut by 1 base and J by 7 bases, with 8 bases left in between. The CDR3 is CATSRAPSQPQHF. In DNA form, the CDR3 reads TGTGCCACCAGCAGAGCCCCCAGCCAGCCCCAGCATTTT.

Concerning this clone: The sample contains more than one DNA sequence encoding this CDR3. The chain uses TRBV27 and TRBJ1-1; a possible D gene is TRBD1 (5 bases). The CDR3 covers 15 residues. Trimming shortened V by 0 bases and J by 0 bases, and 8 bases separated the two germline ends. CDR1 MNHEY and CDR2 SMNVEV come from the germline V gene (reference sequence). CDR3 protein: CASSLSPGMNTEAFF. CDR3 nucleotides: TGTGCCAGCAGTTTATCTCCAGGGATGAACACTGAAGCTTTCTTT.

The genes are TRBV9 and TRBJ1-3; 7 bases match TRBD1. V gave up 0 bases and J gave up 0 bases; unmatched junction bases: 3. The germline CDR1 and CDR2 sequences are SGDLS and YYNGEE. The CDR3 length is 16 residues. CDR3 in amino acids: CASSVGDSHSGNTIYF. CDR3 in DNA: TGTGCCAGCAGCGTAGGGGACAGCCACTCTGGAAACACCATATATTTT.

V gene TRBV6-5 combines with J gene TRBJ1-1; D might be TRBD1 (5 bases). Germline-derived CDR1 and CDR2 are MNHEY and SVGAGI. This CDR3 region has 14 residues. Deletions cut 2 bases from V and 1 base from J, with 8 bases between. The CDR3 loop reads CASSYRDENTEAFF. CDR3 in DNA: TGTGCCAGCAGTTACCGGGACGAGAACACTGAAGCTTTCTTT.

This rearrangement joins TRBV2 to TRBJ2-7, with D tentatively TRBD1 (5 bases). The V end was cut by 6 bases, the J end by 4 bases, with 25 bases between. Germline assignment: CDR1 SNHLY and CDR2 FYNNEI. The CDR3 is 17 amino acids. The CDR3 here is CASSDSRSEEESYEQYF. DNA for the CDR3: TGTGCCAGCAGCGACAGTCGGTCCGAAGAAGAAAGTTACGAGCAGTACTTC.

The rearrangement uses TRBV5-6 and TRBJ2-7; D unresolved. Germline CDR1 and CDR2: SGHDT and YYEEEE. CDR3 size: 13 residues. V was pared by 4 bases and J by 7 bases, with 15 bases between. The CDR3 DNA follows: TGTGCCAGCAGCGTGGCCCTTGTAGGGGAGCAGTACTTC. As protein: CASSVALVGEQYF.

CDR3 nucleotide sequence: TGTGCCAGCAGCTGGGGGCCGGGACAGGGTTCACCCCTCCACTTT. This sequence encodes CASSWGPGQGSPLHF. The rearrangement links TRBV5-6 to TRBJ1-6; 9 positions agree with TRBD1. The CDR3 loop spans 15 amino acids. Trimming removed 3 bases from V and 9 bases from J; junction bases left unmatched: 7. CDR1 and CDR2 (germline): SGHDT, YYEEEE.

V usage is TRBV9 and J usage is TRBJ2-7, with 9 bases lining up with TRBD1. The length of the CDR3 is 15 residues. The V and J ends lost 3 bases and 7 bases, in that order; junction bases with no gene match: 11. Germline assignment: CDR1 SGDLS and CDR2 YYNGEE. The CDR3 sequence: CASSAGTGNAGEQYF. Written as DNA, the CDR3 is TGTGCCAGCAGCGCCGGGACAGGGAATGCCGGGGAGCAGTACTTC.

To note about this clone: The sample contains more than one DNA sequence encoding this CDR3. This sequence joins TRBV9 and TRBJ2-7; D is uncertain. V lost 3 bases and J 1 base, leaving 8 bases between the germline ends. The CDR3 runs to 13 residues. Germline V gene data show CDR1 as SGDLS and CDR2 as YYNGEE. The CDR3 DNA reads TGTGCCAGCAGCGGGGATAGTTCCTACGAGCAGTACTTC. Translation: CASSGDSSYEQYF.

The gene calls are TRBV6-5 and TRBJ2-7, with 7 bases aligning to TRBD2. This CDR3 contains 16 residues. V lost 0 bases and J lost 4; bases outside the gene matches: 9. The V gene's germline CDR1 is MNHEY and CDR2 SVGAGI. The chain's CDR3 is CASSYSNAGALYEQYF. The CDR3 DNA sequence: TGTGCCAGCAGTTACTCGAACGCGGGAGCGCTGTACGAGCAGTACTTC.

This clone occurred once. The rearrangement joins TRBV5-6 to TRBJ1-4; possibly TRBD1 for D (5 bases). This CDR3 region has 13 residues. Deletions cut 0 bases from V and 10 bases from J, with 10 bases between. Germline V gives CDR1 SGHDT, CDR2 YYEEEE. CDR3 sequence reads: CASSLVGGGKLFF. The CDR3 coding sequence is TGTGCCAGCAGCTTGGTGGGGGGAGGAAAACTGTTTTTT. The whole variable domain, remainder taken from reference TRBV5-6 and TRBJ1-4, is DAGVTQSPTHLIKTRGQQVTLRCSPKSGHDTVSWYQQALGQGPQFIFQYYEEEERQRGNFPDRFSGHQFPNYSSELNVNALLLGDSALYLCASSLVGGGKLFFGSGTQLSVL.

The chain employs TRBV27 and TRBJ2-1; perhaps TRBD2 as D (6 bases). The CDR3 has 15 residues. Trimming left V 6 bases short and J 0 bases short, with 12 bases between. Germline V gene data show CDR1 as MNHEY and CDR2 as SMNVEV (reference sequence). CDR3 in DNA: TGTGCCAGCAGATCTCTCGGGAGCTCCTACAATGAGCAGTTCTTC. Translated, it gives CASRSLGSSYNEQFF.

The chain has TRBV29-1 and TRBJ2-7; D is undetermined. This CDR3 region has 10 residues. The germline gives CDR1 SQVTM, CDR2 ANQGSEA. Trimming took 8 bases from V and 4 from J, leaving 9 bases between them. CDR3 loop: CSSLRYEQYF. The CDR3 region has the DNA TGCAGCTCTCTAAGGTACGAGCAGTACTTC.

This clone was counted a single time. V usage is TRBV7-9 and J usage is TRBJ2-7; TRBD1 agrees at 7 bases. The trim removed 1 base at V and 2 bases at J, leaving 5 bases unmatched. The germline V gene encodes CDR1 SEHNR and CDR2 FQNEAQ (reference sequence). The CDR3 extends over 15 amino acids. CDR3 in amino acids: CASSLGVGTAYEQYF. The CDR3 DNA is TGTGCCAGCAGCTTAGGAGTGGGGACAGCCTACGAGCAGTACTTC.